A selection of T cell receptor beta chains follows, all from one sample in a study of blood T cell repertoires in COVID-19. Produced via immunoSEQ multiplex PCR; TCRdb's table is partial and in-frame only. Found here are about 310,000 clones, nearly 90% of them singletons; the top ten hold roughly a tenth. The sample comprised PBMCs or T cells enriched from blood (not recorded which). The receptor source for this set is a woman aged 30 to 39 who had recovered from COVID-19. Each CDR3 is given with its conserved first and last residue. The order of the fields is J gene, V gene, clone size, D gene, CDR3 protein, CDR3 DNA. D genes are given only for firm matches. Not every row has a clone size; where given, it reads once, few, many or a size class.

>TRBJ1-2|TRBV4-2|-|TRBD1
CASSQDGTVNYGYTF
TGTGCCAGCAGCCAAGATGGGACAGTTAACTATGGCTACACCTTC
>TRBJ1-6|TRBV2|once|-
CASSETRVNSPLHF
TGTGCCAGCAGTGAAACGCGAGTTAATTCACCCCTCCACTTT
>TRBJ2-2|TRBV9|-|-
CASSASPGGGGTGELFF
TGTGCCAGCAGCGCCTCCCCGGGGGGAGGGGGGACCGGGGAGCTGTTTTTT
>TRBJ2-2|TRBV10-3|-|TRBD2
CAISVGRTSEIGELFF
TGTGCCATCAGTGTTGGGCGGACTAGCGAGATCGGGGAGCTGTTTTTT
>TRBJ2-1|TRBV29-1|-|-
CSVVASRPINEQFF
TGCAGCGTTGTGGCTAGCCGGCCTATAAATGAGCAGTTCTTC
>TRBJ1-1|TRBV18|-|-
CASSPLTSALTRDTEAFF
TGTGCCAGCTCACCACTTACGTCCGCCCTGACCAGGGACACTGAAGCTTTCTTT
>TRBJ1-5|TRBV19|-|-
CASSISWNQPQHF
TGTGCCAGTAGTATTAGTTGGAATCAGCCCCAGCATTTT
>TRBJ1-2|TRBV5-1|-|TRBD1
CASSLGQGEGYTF
TGCGCCAGCAGCTTGGGACAGGGGGAAGGCTACACCTTC
>TRBJ1-5|TRBV27|once|TRBD1
CASSDRGLFQPQHF
TGTGCCAGCAGCGACAGGGGGCTATTTCAGCCCCAGCATTTT
>TRBJ1-1|TRBV9|-|TRBD1
CASSGRDRGTEAFF
TGTGCCAGCAGCGGCCGGGACAGGGGCACTGAAGCTTTCTTT
>TRBJ2-5|TRBV29-1|few|-
CSVGQLQETQYF
TGCAGCGTTGGACAGTTACAAGAGACCCAGTACTTC
>TRBJ2-2|TRBV14|-|-
CASSARGHQGAGELFF
TGTGCCAGCAGCGCCCGGGGTCACCAAGGCGCCGGGGAGCTGTTTTTT
>TRBJ1-1|TRBV10-3|-|-
CAISAGTEAFF
TGTGCCATCAGCGCGGGGACTGAAGCTTTCTTT
>TRBJ2-6|TRBV19|-|-
CASSPPLGRVGANVLTF
TGTGCCAGTAGTCCCCCCCTCGGCAGGGTTGGGGCCAACGTCCTGACTTTC
>TRBJ1-4|TRBV7-9|-|-
CASSLDPAEKLFF
TGTGCCAGCAGCTTAGACCCAGCGGAAAAACTGTTTTTT
>TRBJ2-2|TRBV9|-|-
CASSSPGWTANTGELFF
TGTGCCAGCAGCTCCCCTGGTTGGACTGCGAACACCGGGGAGCTGTTTTTT
>TRBJ2-7|TRBV15|-|TRBD1
CATSRERGQGRDEQYF
TGTGCCACCAGCCGGGAGAGGGGACAGGGTAGGGACGAGCAGTACTTC
>TRBJ2-1|TRBV11-3|-|TRBD2
CASSFREGSYNEQFF
TGTGCCAGCAGCTTCCGGGAGGGGTCCTACAATGAGCAGTTCTTC
>TRBJ1-2|TRBV11-2|-|-
CASSLDLTSNYGYTF
TGTGCCAGCAGCTTAGATCTCACATCTAACTATGGCTACACCTTC
>TRBJ1-3|TRBV6-5|-|TRBD1
CASTATGVGNTIYF
TGTGCCAGCACCGCCACAGGGGTTGGAAACACCATATATTTT
>TRBJ1-1|TRBV29-1|-|TRBD1
CSVEGQGAAEAFF
TGCAGCGTTGAGGGACAGGGGGCAGCTGAAGCTTTCTTT
>TRBJ1-1|TRBV6-5|-|-
CASSYSAGRRNTEAFF
TGTGCCAGCAGTTACTCGGCAGGGAGGAGAAACACTGAAGCTTTCTTT
>TRBJ1-5|TRBV28|-|TRBD1
CASSRGQGDQPQHF
TGTGCCAGCAGCCGCGGACAGGGCGACCAGCCCCAGCATTTT
>TRBJ1-2|TRBV5-1|-|-
CASSGIGRHYGYTF
TGCGCCAGCAGCGGCATAGGGAGACACTATGGCTACACCTTC
>TRBJ2-7|TRBV18|-|-
CASSPPPVVLQYF
TGTGCCAGCTCACCACCCCCCGTCGTTCTGCAGTACTTC
>TRBJ2-1|TRBV10-3|-|-
CAISESNWRGGQEQFF
TGTGCCATCAGTGAGTCGAACTGGAGGGGGGGGCAAGAGCAGTTCTTC
>TRBJ2-5|TRBV14|-|TRBD1
CASSQVVQGARIQETQYF
TGTGCCAGCAGCCAAGTTGTACAGGGGGCGCGAATCCAAGAGACCCAGTACTTC
>TRBJ2-7|TRBV5-6|-|TRBD1
CASSLGDRAHEQYF
TGTGCCAGCAGCTTGGGGGACAGGGCCCACGAGCAGTACTTC
>TRBJ1-3|TRBV27|-|-
CASGGLSSGNTIYF
TGTGCCAGCGGGGGCCTCAGCTCTGGAAACACCATATATTTT
>TRBJ1-6|TRBV3-1/TRBV3-2|-|-
CASSRGTHRYNSPLHF
TGTGCCAGCAGCCGCGGGACCCACCGATACAATTCACCCCTCCACTTT
>TRBJ2-1|TRBV9|-|-
CASRPPTGNNNEQFF
TGTGCCAGCAGGCCACCAACGGGGAACAACAATGAGCAGTTCTTC
>TRBJ2-7|TRBV25-1|-|-
CASRYSHYEQYF
TGTGCCAGCAGGTACAGCCACTACGAGCAGTACTTC
>TRBJ2-2|TRBV29-1|-|-
CSVERGSGATAGELFF
TGCAGCGTTGAAAGGGGCAGTGGTGCGACGGCCGGGGAGCTGTTTTTT
>TRBJ1-5|TRBV19|-|-
CASSESRAVGDNNQPQHF
TGTGCCAGTAGTGAAAGCCGGGCCGTGGGAGATAACAATCAGCCCCAGCATTTT
>TRBJ1-5|TRBV19|-|-
CASMPGASRGGQPQHF
TGTGCCAGTATGCCCGGGGCGAGCAGGGGCGGGCAGCCCCAGCATTTT
>TRBJ1-1|TRBV30|-|-
CAWSVIGFAGQNTEAFF
TGTGCCTGGAGTGTAATCGGGTTCGCAGGGCAGAACACTGAAGCTTTCTTT
>TRBJ1-1|TRBV19|-|-
CASSIGGAEAFF
TGTGCCAGTAGTATCGGAGGGGCTGAAGCTTTCTTT
>TRBJ2-5|TRBV18|-|TRBD2
CASTGLAASNRQETQYF
TGTGCCAGCACTGGACTAGCGGCAAGTAATCGGCAAGAGACCCAGTACTTC
>TRBJ2-2|TRBV5-4|-|TRBD2
CASSPRGRVSGELFF
TGTGCCAGCAGCCCCCGCGGGAGAGTATCCGGGGAGCTGTTTTTT
>TRBJ2-1|TRBV4-3|-|-
CASSLSGGGSYNEQFF
TGCGCCAGCAGCCTCAGCGGTGGGGGGTCCTACAATGAGCAGTTCTTC
>TRBJ1-2|TRBV19|-|-
CASSDGGADIYGYTF
TGTGCCAGTAGTGACGGAGGAGCCGATATCTATGGCTACACCTTC
>TRBJ2-3|TRBV29-1|-|TRBD1
CSVEGQGEIDTQYF
TGCAGCGTTGAAGGACAGGGTGAGATAGATACGCAGTATTTT
>TRBJ2-3|TRBV7-9|few|-
CASSYSLADGTDTQYF
TGTGCCAGCAGTTATAGCCTAGCCGATGGCACAGATACGCAGTATTTT
>TRBJ1-1|TRBV28|once|-
CASSLWGRLRTEAFF
TGTGCCAGCAGTTTATGGGGGCGTTTGAGGACTGAAGCTTTCTTT
>TRBJ1-2|TRBV28|-|-
CASSFSNRIHYGYTF
TGTGCCAGCAGTTTTTCTAACAGGATCCACTATGGCTACACCTTC
>TRBJ2-2|TRBV20-1|-|TRBD1
CSAIRDSKLFF
TGCAGTGCTATCCGGGACAGCAAGCTGTTTTTT
>TRBJ2-2|TRBV7-9|-|TRBD2
CASSYSGDNTGELFF
TGTGCCAGCAGTTATAGCGGGGACAACACCGGGGAGCTGTTTTTT
>TRBJ2-5|TRBV7-2|-|TRBD1
CASRATGMYQETQYF
TGTGCCAGCAGGGCGACAGGGATGTACCAAGAGACCCAGTACTTC
>TRBJ1-2|TRBV2|-|-
CASSEAVPSGYTF
TGTGCCAGCAGTGAGGCAGTCCCCTCTGGCTACACCTTC
>TRBJ2-1|TRBV5-1|-|TRBD1
CASSFVQGSYNEQFF
TGCGCCAGCAGCTTCGTACAGGGGTCCTACAATGAGCAGTTCTTC
>TRBJ1-3|TRBV6-6|-|-
CASSSLRVKGGNTIYF
TGTGCCAGCAGTTCCCTCAGGGTAAAGGGTGGAAACACCATATATTTT
>TRBJ1-1|TRBV7-2|-|TRBD1
CASSSWTGVNTEAFF
TGTGCCAGCAGTTCTTGGACAGGCGTGAACACTGAAGCTTTCTTT
>TRBJ2-1|TRBV28|once|TRBD2
CASSLLVSASGSAEQFF
TGTGCCAGCAGTTTATTAGTCTCGGCTAGCGGGAGCGCTGAGCAGTTCTTC